Shown below are 3 T cell receptor beta chains from a single sample sequenced in a study of T cell responses to AZD1222 COVID-19 vaccine. This table comes from immunoSEQ multiplex PCR, and its TCRdb copy is limited to in-frame clones, with some not included. In the table there are roughly 180,000 clones, 88% of which are singletons. The source material was peripheral blood, sampled on day 0 of AZD1222 vaccination. The receptors shown here come from an adult in good health.

V is TRBV12-3 or TRBV12-4 and J is TRBJ2-5; 9 bases map to TRBD2. This CDR3 region has 13 residues. V shed 9 bases and J 4 bases; nucleotides not matched to a gene: 6. The CDR3 loop reads CASSGSAGETQYF. The CDR3 nucleotides are TGTGCCAGTAGCGGGAGCGCGGGAGAGACCCAGTACTTC.

This chain connects TRBV14 to TRBJ2-1; D ambiguous. The CDR3 has 13 residues. Deletions cut 4 bases from V and 4 bases from J, with 8 bases between. In germline, CDR1 is SGHDN, CDR2 FVKESK. This chain's CDR3 is CASSRERYNEQFF. CDR3 bases: TGTGCCAGCAGCCGCGAACGTTACAATGAGCAGTTCTTC. Full variable domain (outside the CDR3, taken from reference TRBV14 and TRBJ2-1): EAGVTQFPSHSVIEKGQTVTLRCDPISGHDNLYWYRRVMGKEIKFLLHFVKESKQDESGMPNNRFLAERTGGTYSTLKVQPAELEDSGVYFCASSRERYNEQFFGPGTRLTVL.

The rearrangement uses TRBV3-1 (or the pseudogene TRBV3-2) and TRBJ1-2, with 7 nucleotides matching TRBD1. This CDR3 is built from 13 residues. V dropped 5 bases and J dropped 0; count of bases not matched to a gene: 0. Germline V lookup: CDR1 LGHDT, CDR2 YNNKEL (reference sequence). CDR3 sequence (DNA): TGTGCCAGCAGCGGGACAGCTAACTATGGCTACACCTTC. Its translation is CASSGTANYGYTF.